Below, one T cell receptor beta chain is given with its context. This record comes from a study of blood T cell repertoires in COVID-19. Germline V gene lookup returns CDR1 SGHKS and CDR2 YYEKEE (reference sequence). V was clipped by 2 bases and J by 2 bases, with 18 bases between them. CDR3 size: 17 residues. Generated by immunoSEQ multiplex PCR, the TCRdb table keeps only in-frame clones and is missing some. Of approximately 210,000 clones listed, roughly 81% were seen once; the top ten hold about 7.3%. The sequenced sample consisted of peripheral blood. This TCR came from a woman in her 50s with active or convalescent COVID-19. The J gene is TRBJ2-3, the V gene TRBV5-5; possibly TRBD1 for D (6 bases). The CDR3 loop reads CASSLEQGWRNTDTQYF. CDR3 sequence (DNA): TGTGCCAGCAGCTTAGAACAGGGCTGGAGAAACACAGATACGCAGTATTTT.